This entry lists 30 T cell receptor beta chains sequenced from one sample in a study of blood T cell repertoires in COVID-19. TCRdb's table, derived via immunoSEQ multiplex PCR, lists solely in-frame clones and lacks some. This table has a few hundred thousand clones, 85% to 90% appearing once. The specimen sequenced was peripheral blood. The source of these receptors is a woman between 45 and 65 years old with COVID-19, enrolled during active disease.

The rearrangement links TRBV11-1 to TRBJ2-1; 7 bases fit TRBD2. There are 15 residues in the CDR3. V shed 5 bases, J shed 3 bases, and the junction held 7 bases outside the gene matches. Germline CDR1 reads SGHAT; CDR2 reads FQDESV (reference sequence). The CDR3 nucleotides are TGTGCCAGCAGCCTCCTCCGGGACTACTACAATGAGCAGTTCTTC. Translation gives CASSLLRDYYNEQFF.

The chain links TRBV6-1 to TRBJ2-7; tentative D call: TRBD1 (6 bases). Between the trimmed V and J ends, which lost 6 bases and 6 bases, there was a span of 15 bases. The CDR3 runs to 13 residues. Germline V gene sequence: CDR1 MNHNS, CDR2 SASEGT. CDR3 protein: CASRQRQVSEQYF. In DNA form, the CDR3 reads TGTGCCAGCAGACAAAGACAGGTTAGCGAGCAGTACTTC.

This chain joins TRBV3-1 (or the pseudogene TRBV3-2) and TRBJ1-5; 7 positions agree with TRBD1. The CDR3 consists of 15 residues. The J segment lost 4 bases and the V segment lost 5 bases, leaving 8 bases of the junction unmatched. The V gene's germline CDR1 is LGHDT and CDR2 YNNKEL (reference sequence). The CDR3 region has the DNA TGTGCCAGCAGCTTACAAGGGACAGCTAATCAGCCCCAGCATTTT. This encodes CASSLQGTANQPQHF.

The chain carries TRBV11-2 and TRBJ1-1; D is possibly TRBD1 (6 bases). This CDR3 is 14 amino acids long. V lost 3 bases and J 5 bases, leaving 13 bases between the germline ends. CDR1 is SGHAT, CDR2 FQNNGV, per germline. In DNA form, the CDR3 reads TGTGCCAGCAGCTTTTCTACAGGGAGTACTGAAGCTTTCTTT. This codes for CASSFSTGSTEAFF.

V gene TRBV7-2 combines with J gene TRBJ2-7; D gene unclear. The V gene's germline CDR1 is SGHTA and CDR2 FQGNSA. Trimming removed 2 bases from V and 6 bases from J, with 14 bases in between. CDR3 size: 14 residues. CDR3 in amino acids: CASSLNSVAAEQYF. The DNA for the CDR3 is TGTGCCAGCAGCTTAAATTCGGTTGCGGCCGAGCAGTACTTC.

The rearrangement joins TRBV27 to TRBJ1-6; 10 nucleotides align to TRBD1. After removal of 7 bases from V and 10 bases from J, the junction contained 7 bases not matched to a gene. This CDR3 is built from 14 residues. Germline V gene lookup returns CDR1 MNHEY and CDR2 SMNVEV (reference sequence). CDR3 in DNA: TGTGCCAGCAACAGACAGGGGGCGGGATCACCCCTCCACTTT. This gives the protein CASNRQGAGSPLHF.

The J gene is TRBJ1-2, the V gene TRBV15; the D gene is possibly TRBD1 (6 bases). V was shortened by 3 bases and J by 3 bases, with 11 bases between the two germline ends. CDR3 size: 14 residues. CDR1 LNHNV and CDR2 YYDKDF come from the germline V gene (reference sequence). The CDR3 DNA reads as TGTGCCACCAGCAGGGGAAGGACAGACTATGGCTACACCTTC. This translates into CATSRGRTDYGYTF.

The V gene is TRBV27, the J gene TRBJ1-2, with 11 bases identical to TRBD1. This CDR3 has 14 residues. V lost 6 bases to trimming and J lost 2 bases; unmatched junction nucleotides: 2. In germline, CDR1 is MNHEY, CDR2 SMNVEV (reference sequence). The CDR3 DNA follows: TGTGCCAGCAGCGGACAGGGGGCGAACTATGGCTACACCTTC. Translating gives CASSGQGANYGYTF.

The CDR3 spells CASSLQGAGSYEQYF. The CDR3 bases are TGTGCCAGCAGCCTCCAGGGGGCCGGGTCCTACGAGCAGTACTTC. The J gene is TRBJ2-7, the V gene TRBV3-1 (or the pseudogene TRBV3-2), with 8 bases that match TRBD1. The CDR3 consists of 15 residues. V shed 4 bases and J 1 base; nucleotides not matched to a gene: 6. Per the germline V gene, CDR1 is LGHDT and CDR2 is YNNKEL (reference sequence).

The rearrangement uses TRBV23-1 and TRBJ2-2, with 9 bases that match TRBD1. TRBV23-1 falls under the ORF class, with uncertain function. The junction had 3 bases not matched to a gene; V was cut back by 6 bases and J by 1 base. This CDR3 has 15 residues. The CDR3 protein is CASSADRGNTGELFF. The CDR3 DNA is TGCGCCAGCAGCGCGGACAGGGGGAACACCGGGGAGCTGTTTTTT.

The chain links TRBV6-5 to TRBJ2-1; 8 nucleotides match TRBD2. With 0 bases clipped from V and 5 bases from J, the junction kept 6 bases outside the gene matches. The CDR3 extends over 16 amino acids. Looked up from germline, CDR1 is MNHEY and CDR2 is SVGAGI. The CDR3 sequence: CASSYSSGRVNNEQFF. CDR3 in DNA: TGTGCCAGCAGTTACTCCAGCGGGAGAGTTAACAATGAGCAGTTCTTC.

This rearrangement joins TRBV3-1 (or the pseudogene TRBV3-2) to TRBJ2-2, with D perhaps matching TRBD2 (5 bases). This CDR3 spans 15 amino acids. The V end lost 0 bases, the J end lost 7 bases, and 12 bases lay between the germline ends. Germline V gene lookup returns CDR1 LGHDT and CDR2 YNNKEL (reference sequence). CDR3 bases: TGTGCCAGCAGCCAAGAGTTTTCCCGGGGCGGGGAGCTGTTTTTT. This gives the protein CASSQEFSRGGELFF.

The chain links TRBV27 to TRBJ1-2; D is perhaps TRBD1 (6 bases). The CDR3 loop spans 16 amino acids. V lost 7 bases and J lost 0, with 18 bases in between. Germline CDR1 and CDR2: MNHEY and SMNVEV (reference sequence). The CDR3 protein is CASTPLRDTTNYGYTF. CDR3 DNA sequence: TGTGCCAGCACCCCTCTCCGGGACACGACTAACTATGGCTACACCTTC.

This chain joins TRBV27 and TRBJ2-4, with TRBD1 as a possible D gene (6 bases). Germline assignment: CDR1 MNHEY and CDR2 SMNVEV (reference sequence). The CDR3 has 15 residues. V lost 6 bases to trimming and J lost 0 bases, with 12 bases between them. Here the CDR3 DNA reads TGTGCCAGCAGAACGAGACAGGTAGCCAAAAACATTCAGTACTTC. This encodes CASRTRQVAKNIQYF.

The rearrangement links TRBV5-1 to TRBJ2-3; the match to TRBD1 covers 8 bases. V was clipped by 4 bases and J by 1 base; unmatched bases: 8. This CDR3 is 16 amino acids long. Germline values: CDR1 SGHRS, CDR2 YFSETQ. CDR3 region: CASSGGRGPGTDTQYF. In nucleotides, the CDR3 is TGCGCCAGCAGCGGCGGCAGGGGGCCAGGCACAGATACGCAGTATTTT.

The genes are TRBV6-5 and TRBJ1-4; 7 nucleotides match TRBD1. The CDR3 contains 14 residues. Germline trimming cut 6 bases from V and 8 bases from J; bases unmatched to any gene: 9. Looked up from germline, CDR1 is MNHEY and CDR2 is SVGAGI. CDR3 DNA sequence: TGTGCCAGCAGATTCGACAGGGTCGACGAAAAACTGTTTTTT. Residues: CASRFDRVDEKLFF.

The rearrangement uses TRBV27 and TRBJ2-1, with 10 bases that match TRBD2. This CDR3 has 14 amino acids. Per the germline V gene, CDR1 is MNHEY and CDR2 is SMNVEV (reference sequence). J lost 5 bases, V lost 7 bases, and 5 bases had no gene match. CDR3 loop: CASTSSGRDNEQFF. In nucleotides, the CDR3 is TGTGCCAGCACCTCAAGCGGGAGGGACAATGAGCAGTTCTTC.

V gene TRBV19 combines with J gene TRBJ1-2, with 8 bases aligning to TRBD1. V lost 3 bases to trimming and J lost 6 bases; unmatched junction nucleotides: 15. The germline CDR1 and CDR2 sequences are LNHDA and SQIVND (reference sequence). This CDR3 is 17 amino acids long. The CDR3 spells CASSIRWAGGEGHGYTF. The DNA for the CDR3 is TGTGCCAGTAGTATCCGATGGGCAGGGGGCGAGGGTCATGGCTACACCTTC. The full variable domain, in which reference TRBV19 and TRBJ1-2 provide the parts outside the CDR3, is DGGITQSPKYLFRKEGQNVTLSCEQNLNHDAMYWYRQDPGQGLRLIYYSQIVNDFQKGDIAEGYSVSREKKESFPLTVTSAQKNPTAFYLCASSIRWAGGEGHGYTFGSGTRLTVV.

This chain links TRBV28 with TRBJ1-5; TRBD1 matches at 8 bases. CDR1 is MDHEN, CDR2 SYDVKM, per germline. The CDR3 runs to 19 residues. V shed 6 bases, J shed 1 base, and the junction held 17 bases outside the gene matches. The CDR3 DNA is TGTGCCAGCAGCCCCCTTTCAAACAGGGGGTTCTCAAGCAATCAGCCCCAGCATTTT. Translation gives CASSPLSNRGFSSNQPQHF.

This clone was seen only once. The rearrangement uses TRBV3-1 (or the pseudogene TRBV3-2) and TRBJ2-7, with D hard to call. Looked up from germline, CDR1 is LGHDT and CDR2 is YNNKEL (reference sequence). Trimming cost V 0 bases and J 2 bases, with 11 bases left between them. The CDR3 has 15 amino acids. The CDR3 reads CASSQDGPGTYEQYF. Here the CDR3 DNA reads TGTGCCAGCAGCCAAGACGGCCCGGGTACCTACGAGCAGTACTTC.

The rearrangement links TRBV30 to TRBJ2-2; the match to TRBD1 covers 9 bases. Germline CDR1 and CDR2: GTSNPN and SVGIG (reference sequence). CDR3 size: 14 residues. Trimming cost V 5 bases and J 2 bases; bases outside gene matches: 3. The CDR3 DNA sequence: TGTGCCTGGGGGGGACAGGGAAACACCGGGGAGCTGTTTTTT. Translation gives CAWGGQGNTGELFF.

The chain uses TRBV6-1 and TRBJ1-3; D unresolved. Per germline, CDR1 MNHNS and CDR2 SASEGT. V was cut by 4 bases and J by 0 bases, with 22 bases left in between. The CDR3 loop spans 19 amino acids. The CDR3 nucleotides read TGTGCCAGCAGTGCAAGTATAATTCGGACGGACTACTCTGGAAACACCATATATTTT. Its translation: CASSASIIRTDYSGNTIYF.

The rearrangement joins TRBV5-1 to TRBJ2-1, with D perhaps matching TRBD2 (6 bases). Germline-derived CDR1 and CDR2 are SGHRS and YFSETQ. CDR3 length: 14 amino acids. V was cut by 4 bases and J by 5 bases, with 13 bases left in between. This CDR3 is CASSRRDWDNEQFF. DNA of the CDR3: TGCGCCAGCAGCAGGAGGGACTGGGACAATGAGCAGTTCTTC.

V usage is TRBV4-1 and J usage is TRBJ2-3, with 12 positions matching TRBD2. This CDR3 is built from 16 residues. Germline trimming cut 0 bases from V and 4 bases from J; bases unmatched to any gene: 2. CDR1 and CDR2 (germline): MGHRA, YSYEKL. CDR3 sequence reads: CASSQDLAGGSDTQYF. CDR3 sequence (DNA): TGCGCCAGCAGCCAAGATCTAGCGGGAGGGTCAGATACGCAGTATTTT.

V is TRBV10-3 and J is TRBJ2-3; no definite D call. Trimming cost V 5 bases and J 2 bases, with 5 bases left between them. Looked up from germline, CDR1 is ENHRY and CDR2 is SYGVKD. The CDR3 contains 12 residues. The CDR3 protein is CAISSDTDTQYF. The CDR3 DNA reads TGTGCCATCAGTTCAGACACAGATACGCAGTATTTT.

This clone was seen more than once but under ten times. The chain couples TRBV7-3 to TRBJ2-2, with TRBD2 identical over 11 bases. With V trimmed by 6 bases and J by 5 bases, 2 bases remained unmatched. Germline CDR1 SGHTA, CDR2 FQGTGA. The CDR3 is 14 residues long. CDR3 amino acids: CASSSGRGTGELFF. The CDR3 nucleotides are TGTGCCAGCAGTAGCGGGAGGGGGACCGGGGAGCTGTTTTTT.

The chain employs TRBV19 and TRBJ2-7; D possibly corresponds to TRBD2 (5 bases). This CDR3 has 14 amino acids. Between the trimmed V and J ends, which lost 1 base and 3 bases, there was a span of 10 bases. CDR1 is LNHDA and CDR2 is SQIVND in the germline V gene (reference sequence). DNA of the CDR3: TGTGCCAGTAGTATAGGTCCGGGGAACTACGAGCAGTACTTC. Its translation: CASSIGPGNYEQYF. The full variable domain, in which reference TRBV19 and TRBJ2-7 provide the parts outside the CDR3, is DGGITQSPKYLFRKEGQNVTLSCEQNLNHDAMYWYRQDPGQGLRLIYYSQIVNDFQKGDIAEGYSVSREKKESFPLTVTSAQKNPTAFYLCASSIGPGNYEQYFGPGTRLTVT.

The rearrangement links TRBV11-3 to TRBJ1-6; D gene unclear. V lost 4 bases and J 7 bases, leaving 8 bases between the germline ends. The CDR3 spans 13 residues. Germline assignment: CDR1 SGHNT and CDR2 YENEEA. The CDR3 loop reads CASSSRWNSPLHF. CDR3 in DNA: TGTGCCAGCAGCTCACGGTGGAATTCACCCCTCCACTTT.

The chain couples TRBV6-5 to TRBJ2-4; 7 bases align to TRBD2. The CDR3 has 15 residues. With 10 bases clipped from V and 6 bases from J, the junction kept 15 bases outside the gene matches. Germline assignment: CDR1 MNHEY and CDR2 SVGAGI. DNA of the CDR3: TGTGCCACCCTGAGTACGGGAGGAATGAGAAACATTCAGTACTTC. Its protein is CATLSTGGMRNIQYF.

The J gene is TRBJ2-4, the V gene TRBV27, with 9 bases lining up with TRBD2. The germline gives CDR1 MNHEY, CDR2 SMNVEV (reference sequence). This CDR3 has 17 residues. The V segment lost 0 bases and the J segment 5 bases; nucleotides outside the gene matches: 8. The CDR3 region has the DNA TGTGCCAGCAGTTTATCGCGGCTAGCGGGAACCGAAAACATTCAGTACTTC. Its protein is CASSLSRLAGTENIQYF.